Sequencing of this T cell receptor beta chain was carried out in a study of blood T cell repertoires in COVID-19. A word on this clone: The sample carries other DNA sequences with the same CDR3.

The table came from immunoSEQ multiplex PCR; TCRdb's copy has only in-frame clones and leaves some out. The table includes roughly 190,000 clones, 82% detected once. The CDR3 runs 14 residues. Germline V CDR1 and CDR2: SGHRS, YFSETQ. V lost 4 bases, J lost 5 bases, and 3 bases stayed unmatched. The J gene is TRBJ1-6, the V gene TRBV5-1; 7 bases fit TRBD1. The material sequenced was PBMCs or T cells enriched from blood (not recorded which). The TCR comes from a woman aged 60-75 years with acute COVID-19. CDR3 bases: TGCGCCAGCAGCCTCGGACAGGATAATTCACCCCTCCACTTT. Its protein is CASSLGQDNSPLHF.